The present T cell receptor beta chain was sequenced within a study of T-cell memory formation after mild COVID-19. Study conclusions and caveats: The CD4+ clones that contracted clustered mainly within CM and EM, and the CD8+ clones concentrated in EMRA.

CDR1 is SGHDT and CDR2 is YYEEEE in the germline V gene. V lost 3 bases, J lost 16 bases, and 22 bases lay in between. There are 14 residues in the CDR3. TCRdb reprocessed the 5' RACE reads via MiXCR and lists one record per CDR3 protein. The sample includes under 250,000 distinct CDR3 sequences, over 7.5% of them seen just once. Regarding this clonotype: Its antigen is unidentified.

This chain uses TRBV5-6 with TRBJ2-2; D assignment may be TRBD1 or TRBD2 (5 bases each). Sequenced sample: PBMCs or a T cell subset sorted from them (not recorded which). This receptor was identified in a young man who had mild COVID-19 (a few samples of this study predate the infection). Cell type and time point are not known. CDR3 DNA sequence: TGTGCCAGCAGCTCCCGGGACGGCCGGGGAACGGCGTTTTTT. Amino acids: CASSSRDGRGTAFF.